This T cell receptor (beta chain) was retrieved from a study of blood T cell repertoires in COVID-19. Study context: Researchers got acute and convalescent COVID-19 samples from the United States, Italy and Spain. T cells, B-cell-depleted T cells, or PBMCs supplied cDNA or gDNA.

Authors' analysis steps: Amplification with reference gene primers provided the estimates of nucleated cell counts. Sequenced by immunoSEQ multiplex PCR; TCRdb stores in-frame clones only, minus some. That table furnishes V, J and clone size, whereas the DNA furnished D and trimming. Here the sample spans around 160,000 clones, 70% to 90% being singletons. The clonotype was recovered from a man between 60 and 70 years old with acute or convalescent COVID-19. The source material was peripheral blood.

The CDR3 here is CSVSGTGGFGTEAFF. The CDR3 DNA is TGCAGCGTATCCGGGACAGGGGGTTTCGGCACTGAAGCTTTCTTT. This chain links TRBV29-1 with TRBJ1-1, with 11 bases matching TRBD1. This CDR3 comprises 15 residues. Per germline, CDR1 SQVTM and CDR2 ANQGSEA. V trimming: 6 bases; J trimming: 4 bases; junction bases outside the gene matches: 10.